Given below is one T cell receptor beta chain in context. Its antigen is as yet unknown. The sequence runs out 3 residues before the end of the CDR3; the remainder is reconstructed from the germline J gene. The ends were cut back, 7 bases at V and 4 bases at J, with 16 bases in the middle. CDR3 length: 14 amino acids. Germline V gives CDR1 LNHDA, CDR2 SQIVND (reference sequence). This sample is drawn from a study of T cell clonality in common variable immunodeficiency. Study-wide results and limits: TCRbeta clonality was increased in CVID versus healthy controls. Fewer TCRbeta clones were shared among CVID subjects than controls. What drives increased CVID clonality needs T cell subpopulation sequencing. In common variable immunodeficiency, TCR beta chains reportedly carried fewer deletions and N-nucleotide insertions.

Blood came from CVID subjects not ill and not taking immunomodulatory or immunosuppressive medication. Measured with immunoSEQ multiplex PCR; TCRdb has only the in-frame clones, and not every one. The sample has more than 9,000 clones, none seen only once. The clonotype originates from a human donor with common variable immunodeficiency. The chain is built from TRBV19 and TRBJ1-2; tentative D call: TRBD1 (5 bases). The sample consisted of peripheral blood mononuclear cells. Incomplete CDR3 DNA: TGTGCCAGTAATATTGACAGTTCATCCTATGGC. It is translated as CASNIDSSSYG. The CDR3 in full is CASNIDSSSYGYTF.